Each of the 26 T cell receptor beta chains below was sequenced from the same sample in a study of blood T cell repertoires in COVID-19. Sequencing used immunoSEQ multiplex PCR; TCRdb keeps in-frame clones, though not all of them. Of roughly 250,000 clones listed, around 88% are singletons. The sequencing input was peripheral blood. The receptors were gathered from a young man with acute or convalescent COVID-19.

The CDR3, as DNA: TGTGCCTGGAGGCGGCCTCTAGCCAAAAACATTCAGTACTTC. Protein sequence: CAWRRPLAKNIQYF. This rearrangement joins TRBV30 to TRBJ2-4, with D unresolved. V lost 3 bases and J lost 0, with 9 bases in between. Germline V CDR1 and CDR2: GTSNPN, SVGIG (reference sequence). The CDR3 is 14 residues long.

V gene TRBV6-5 combines with J gene TRBJ2-7; no clear D. Germline CDR1 is MNHEY and CDR2 is SVGAGI. The CDR3 is 13 amino acids. Trimming took off 6 bases at V and 4 bases at J, with 13 bases between the two ends. The CDR3 loop reads CASSREYGYEQYF. The CDR3 DNA reads TGTGCCAGCAGCCGCGAGTACGGTTACGAGCAGTACTTC.

The CDR3: CASSPTLAGETQYF. CDR3 DNA: TGTGCCAGCAGCCCTACACTAGCTGGGGAGACCCAGTACTTC. V gene TRBV3-1 (or the pseudogene TRBV3-2) combines with J gene TRBJ2-5, with D tentatively TRBD2 (6 bases). The CDR3 has 14 amino acids. V was trimmed by 4 bases and J by 5 bases, leaving 14 bases between them. The germline V gene encodes CDR1 LGHDT and CDR2 YNNKEL (reference sequence).

The V and J genes are TRBV29-1 and TRBJ1-2, with 12 positions matching TRBD1. The trim removed 7 bases at V and 8 bases at J, leaving 8 bases unmatched. The CDR3 runs to 13 residues. Germline V gene lookup returns CDR1 SQVTM and CDR2 ANQGSEA. The DNA of the CDR3 is TGCAGCGACTGGGACAGGGGGCGCAAAGGCTACACCTTC. Its translation: CSDWDRGRKGYTF.

This clone has a single count. The chain has TRBV18 and TRBJ2-5, with TRBD2 as a possible D gene (5 bases). This CDR3 region has 15 residues. Germline assignment: CDR1 KGHSH and CDR2 LQKENI. Trimming removed 2 bases from V and 7 bases from J, with 17 bases in between. The chain's CDR3 is CASSPSGSGGGTQYF. The CDR3 region has the DNA TGTGCCAGCTCACCAAGCGGTAGTGGCGGAGGGACCCAGTACTTC. Looking up the rest from reference TRBV18 and TRBJ2-5 gives the full variable domain: NAGVMQNPRHLVRRRGQEARLRCSPMKGHSHVYWYRQLPEEGLKFMVYLQKENIIDESGMPKERFSAEFPKEGPSILRIQQVVRGDSAAYFCASSPSGSGGGTQYFGPGTRLLVL.

The genes are TRBV10-1 and TRBJ2-1; unclear D gene. Per the germline V gene, CDR1 is WNHNN and CDR2 is SYGVQD (reference sequence). V was shortened by 2 bases and J by 9 bases, with 5 bases between the two germline ends. The CDR3 is 11 amino acids. The chain's CDR3 is CASSELGEQFF. CDR3 sequence (DNA): TGCGCCAGCAGTGAGCTAGGTGAGCAGTTCTTC.

V is TRBV19 and J is TRBJ1-5; TRBD1 matches at 7 bases. The J segment lost 0 bases and the V segment lost 6 bases, leaving 17 bases of the junction unmatched. The germline CDR1 and CDR2 sequences are LNHDA and SQIVND (reference sequence). This CDR3 has 19 amino acids. CDR3 coding DNA: TGTGCCAGTAGCCCGGGACAGATGAGACGAAAAAATAGCAATCAGCCCCAGCATTTT. Translation: CASSPGQMRRKNSNQPQHF.

This chain uses TRBV28 with TRBJ1-2; D not certain. CDR1 and CDR2 from the germline V gene are MDHEN and SYDVKM. The CDR3 contains 14 residues. V lost 2 bases, J lost 4 bases, and 11 bases lay in between. CDR3 loop: CASSLGQVAYGYTF. DNA of the CDR3: TGTGCCAGCAGTTTAGGGCAGGTCGCCTATGGCTACACCTTC.

This chain uses TRBV20-1 with TRBJ1-2, with unresolved D. Germline V gene sequence: CDR1 DFQATT, CDR2 SNEGSKA (reference sequence). This CDR3 has 12 residues. V was trimmed by 3 bases and J by 8 bases, leaving 13 bases between them. In DNA, the CDR3 is TGCAGTGCTAGTCTCGGCTCGGGGGGCTACACCTTC. Encoded protein: CSASLGSGGYTF.

V and J are TRBV29-1 and TRBJ1-1; no reliable D call. V shed 0 bases and J shed 0 bases, with 8 bases lying between them. CDR3 length equals 14 residues. Germline CDR1 reads SQVTM; CDR2 reads ANQGSEA. CDR3 residues: CSVEDQLLNTEAFF. In DNA form, the CDR3 reads TGCAGCGTTGAAGATCAACTCCTGAACACTGAAGCTTTCTTT.

This clone was counted a few times. The CDR3 DNA is TGTGCCAGCAGCTTAGAGTACCAACAGGCCGTCTCTGGGGCCAACGTCCTGACTTTC. Translation gives CASSLEYQQAVSGANVLTF. The V gene is TRBV11-2, the J gene TRBJ2-6; tentatively, D is TRBD1 (5 bases). The CDR3 contains 19 residues. Per the germline V gene, CDR1 is SGHAT and CDR2 is FQNNGV. V was cut by 0 bases and J by 0 bases, with 15 bases left in between. The entire variable domain, with the rest obtained from reference TRBV11-2 and TRBJ2-6, is as follows: EAGVAQSPRYKIIEKRQSVAFWCNPISGHATLYWYQQILGQGPKLLIQFQNNGVVDDSQLPKDRFSAERLKGVDSTLKIQPAKLEDSAVYLCASSLEYQQAVSGANVLTFGAGSRLTVL.

This clone has a handful of counts. The rearrangement links TRBV5-4 to TRBJ2-7; maybe TRBD2 (6 bases). Trimming stripped 0 bases from V and 7 bases from J, with 14 bases between. The CDR3 length is 14 residues. The germline CDR1 and CDR2 sequences are SGHNT and YYREEE (reference sequence). CDR3 in amino acids: CASSLASISGEQYF. The CDR3 region has the DNA TGTGCCAGCAGCTTGGCCAGTATTAGCGGAGAGCAGTACTTC.

The chain joins TRBV29-1 to TRBJ2-3; tentative D call: TRBD2 (5 bases). The CDR3 totals 14 residues. Trimming removed 6 bases from V and 0 bases from J, with 13 bases in between. CDR1 and CDR2 from the germline V gene are SQVTM and ANQGSEA. The CDR3 here is CSVRARESTDTQYF. CDR3 DNA sequence: TGCAGCGTGCGGGCGAGGGAAAGCACAGATACGCAGTATTTT.

This sequence joins TRBV19 and TRBJ1-1; weak D call: TRBD1 (6 bases). Germline loops: CDR1 LNHDA, CDR2 SQIVND (reference sequence). The V end lost 7 bases, the J end lost 10 bases, and 19 bases lay between the germline ends. The CDR3 loop spans 13 amino acids. The CDR3: CASTFRDTTGAFF. For the CDR3, the DNA is TGTGCCAGTACCTTCCGGGACACAACGGGAGCTTTCTTT.

This chain links TRBV19 with TRBJ1-4, with D possibly being TRBD1 (5 bases). CDR3 length: 14 residues. V lost 3 bases, J lost 7 bases, and 12 bases lay in between. Germline CDR1 LNHDA, CDR2 SQIVND (reference sequence). CDR3 amino acids: CASSISRGGEKLFF. CDR3 nucleotides: TGTGCCAGTAGTATTTCCCGCGGGGGTGAAAAACTGTTTTTT.

The V and J genes are TRBV30 and TRBJ2-7; 8 positions match TRBD1. CDR1 GTSNPN and CDR2 SVGIG come from the germline V gene (reference sequence). There are 12 residues in the CDR3. V shed 8 bases, J shed 3 bases, and the junction held 6 bases outside the gene matches. CDR3 sequence: CATRQGIYEQYF. Here the CDR3 DNA reads TGTGCCACCAGACAGGGGATCTACGAGCAGTACTTC.

V is TRBV12-3 or TRBV12-4 and J is TRBJ1-5; D gene ambiguous. Trimming took off 5 bases at V and 3 bases at J, with 5 bases between the two ends. The CDR3 runs 12 residues. For the CDR3, the DNA is TGTGCCAGCAGTCGACTCAATCAGCCCCAGCATTTT. Encoded protein: CASSRLNQPQHF.

The chain is built from TRBV2 and TRBJ2-3; 7 nucleotides align to TRBD2. This CDR3 comprises 16 residues. Germline loops: CDR1 SNHLY, CDR2 FYNNEI. V lost 5 bases and J lost 0; bases outside the gene matches: 8. CDR3 sequence: CASSYNPSGSTDTQYF. CDR3 sequence (DNA): TGTGCCAGCAGTTATAATCCTAGCGGCAGCACAGATACGCAGTATTTT.

The chain is built from TRBV5-1 and TRBJ1-2, with D hard to call. V was clipped by 3 bases and J by 4 bases, with 10 bases between them. The germline V gene encodes CDR1 SGHRS and CDR2 YFSETQ. The CDR3 runs 13 residues. DNA for the CDR3: TGCGCCAGCAGCTCGGAGCCAGCCTATGGCTACACCTTC. This codes for CASSSEPAYGYTF.

The chain combines TRBV5-6 with TRBJ2-5; D is uncertain. With 2 bases removed from V and 7 bases from J, the gap between germline ends came to 9 bases. This CDR3 is built from 12 residues. Germline V gene lookup returns CDR1 SGHDT and CDR2 YYEEEE. CDR3 amino acids: CASSFFYGTQYF. For the CDR3, the DNA is TGTGCCAGCAGCTTCTTCTACGGGACCCAGTACTTC. The full variable domain, completed using reference TRBV5-6 and TRBJ2-5, is DAGVTQSPTHLIKTRGQQVTLRCSPKSGHDTVSWYQQALGQGPQFIFQYYEEEERQRGNFPDRFSGHQFPNYSSELNVNALLLGDSALYLCASSFFYGTQYFGPGTRLLVL.

The CDR3 coding sequence is TGTGCCAGCAGTTACTTACGGACAGGGCATAATTCACCCCTCCACTTT. This gives the protein CASSYLRTGHNSPLHF. V gene TRBV6-5 combines with J gene TRBJ1-6; 8 nucleotides align to TRBD1. J was trimmed by 5 bases and V by 1 base; bases with no gene match: 4. CDR3 length: 16 residues. Germline V gives CDR1 MNHEY, CDR2 SVGAGI.

The chain combines TRBV28 with TRBJ1-6, with D perhaps matching TRBD1 (6 bases). Germline CDR1 reads MDHEN; CDR2 reads SYDVKM. V gave up 6 bases and J gave up 7 bases, with 16 bases separating them. The CDR3 covers 15 residues. The CDR3 spells CASRLSGQRNSPLHF. In DNA, the CDR3 is TGTGCCAGCAGGCTCTCGGGACAAAGAAATTCACCCCTCCACTTT.

The rearrangement uses TRBV6-6 and TRBJ1-4; D might be TRBD1 (6 bases). This CDR3 region has 13 residues. Trimming removed 8 bases from V and 4 bases from J, with 11 bases in between. Germline V gives CDR1 MNHNY, CDR2 SVGAGI (reference sequence). The CDR3 coding sequence is TGTGCCAGCTTTTCAGGGGTTAATGAAAAACTGTTTTTT. The encoded protein is CASFSGVNEKLFF.

This chain uses TRBV7-9 with TRBJ2-3; no reliable D call. The V and J ends lost 2 bases and 4 bases respectively, with 4 bases between them. CDR1 and CDR2 from the germline V gene are SEHNR and FQNEAQ (reference sequence). The CDR3 has 12 residues. The CDR3: CASSLLPDTQYF. The CDR3 DNA follows: TGTGCCAGCAGCTTACTCCCAGATACGCAGTATTTT. Variable domain in full (rest from reference TRBV7-9 and TRBJ2-3): DTGVSQNPRHKITKRGQNVTFRCDPISEHNRLYWYRQTLGQGPEFLTYFQNEAQLEKSRLLSDRFSAERPKGSFSTLEIQRTEQGDSAMYLCASSLLPDTQYFGPGTRLTVL.

The chain employs TRBV3-1 (or the pseudogene TRBV3-2) and TRBJ1-3, with TRBD1 as a possible D gene (5 bases). This CDR3 has 16 amino acids. V was trimmed by 3 bases and J by 6 bases, leaving 18 bases between them. Germline V gene lookup returns CDR1 LGHDT and CDR2 YNNKEL (reference sequence). The CDR3, as DNA: TGTGCCAGCAGCCAGGCCGGGGGGGGAGAACTAAACACCATATATTTT. As protein: CASSQAGGGELNTIYF.

CDR3 in amino acids: CASSLLGAQAYGYTF. CDR3 in DNA: TGTGCCAGCAGTTTATTGGGGGCACAAGCCTATGGCTACACCTTC. The chain combines TRBV28 with TRBJ1-2; possibly TRBD1 for D (6 bases). The CDR3 has 15 amino acids. V shed 1 base and J shed 4 bases, with 13 bases lying between them. Per the germline V gene, CDR1 is MDHEN and CDR2 is SYDVKM.